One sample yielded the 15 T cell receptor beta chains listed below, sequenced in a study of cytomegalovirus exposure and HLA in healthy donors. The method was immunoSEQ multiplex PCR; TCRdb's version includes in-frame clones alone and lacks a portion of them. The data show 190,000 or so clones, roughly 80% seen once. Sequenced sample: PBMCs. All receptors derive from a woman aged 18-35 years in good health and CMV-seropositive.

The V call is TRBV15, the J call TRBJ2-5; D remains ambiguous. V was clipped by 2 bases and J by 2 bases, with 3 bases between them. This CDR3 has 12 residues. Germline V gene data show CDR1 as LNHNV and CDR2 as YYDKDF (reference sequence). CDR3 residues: CATSRPQETQYF. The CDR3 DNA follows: TGTGCCACCAGCAGACCACAAGAGACCCAGTACTTC.

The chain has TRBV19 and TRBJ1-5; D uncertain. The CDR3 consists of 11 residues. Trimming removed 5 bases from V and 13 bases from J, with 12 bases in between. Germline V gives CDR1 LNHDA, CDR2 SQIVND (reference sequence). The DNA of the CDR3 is TGTGCCAGTAGTCCCCCCGGGATTCAGCATTTT. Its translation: CASSPPGIQHF.

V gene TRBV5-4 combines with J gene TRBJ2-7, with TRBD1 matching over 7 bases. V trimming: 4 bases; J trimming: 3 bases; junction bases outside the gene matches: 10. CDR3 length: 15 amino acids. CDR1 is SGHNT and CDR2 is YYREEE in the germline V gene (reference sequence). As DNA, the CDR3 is TGTGCCAGCAGCCAGACAGGGCGAGGGGGCTACGAGCAGTACTTC. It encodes CASSQTGRGGYEQYF.

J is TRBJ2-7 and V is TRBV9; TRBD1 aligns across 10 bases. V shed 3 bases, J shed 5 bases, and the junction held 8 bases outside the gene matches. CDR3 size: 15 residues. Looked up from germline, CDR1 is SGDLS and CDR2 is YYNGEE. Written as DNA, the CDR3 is TGTGCCAGCAGCGAAAGGGGACAGGGGCTTCACGAGCAGTACTTC. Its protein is CASSERGQGLHEQYF. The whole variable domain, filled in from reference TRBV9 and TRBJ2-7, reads DSGVTQTPKHLITATGQRVTLRCSPRSGDLSVYWYQQSLDQGLQFLIQYYNGEERAKGNILERFSAQQFPDLHSELNLSSLELGDSALYFCASSERGQGLHEQYFGPGTRLTVT.

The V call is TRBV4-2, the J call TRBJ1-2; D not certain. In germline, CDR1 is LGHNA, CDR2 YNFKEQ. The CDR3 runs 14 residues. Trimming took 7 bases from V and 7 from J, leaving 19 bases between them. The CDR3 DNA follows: TGTGCCAGCACCACCGGGGAACTCGGTTCTGGCTACACCTTC. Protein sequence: CASTTGELGSGYTF.

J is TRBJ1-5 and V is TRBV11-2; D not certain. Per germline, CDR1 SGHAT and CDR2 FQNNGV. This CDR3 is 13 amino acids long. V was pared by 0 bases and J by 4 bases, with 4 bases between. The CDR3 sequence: CASSLDSNQPQHF. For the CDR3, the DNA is TGTGCCAGCAGCTTAGATTCAAATCAGCCCCAGCATTTT.

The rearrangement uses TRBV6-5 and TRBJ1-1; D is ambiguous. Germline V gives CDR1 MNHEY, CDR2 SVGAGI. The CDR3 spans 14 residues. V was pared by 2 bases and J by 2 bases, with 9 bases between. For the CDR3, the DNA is TGTGCCAGCAGTTACGGAGGGCCCAACACTGAAGCTTTCTTT. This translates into CASSYGGPNTEAFF.

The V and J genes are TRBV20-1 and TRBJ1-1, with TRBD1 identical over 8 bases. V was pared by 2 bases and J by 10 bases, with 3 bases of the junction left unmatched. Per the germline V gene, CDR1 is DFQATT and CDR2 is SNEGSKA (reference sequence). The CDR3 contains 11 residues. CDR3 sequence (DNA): TGCAGTGCTAGACCGGACAGGGCAGCTTTCTTT. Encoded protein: CSARPDRAAFF.

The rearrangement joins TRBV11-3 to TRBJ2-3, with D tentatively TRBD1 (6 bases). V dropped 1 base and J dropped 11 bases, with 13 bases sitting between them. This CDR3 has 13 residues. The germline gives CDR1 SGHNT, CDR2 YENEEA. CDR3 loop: CASSLVLSGEQYF. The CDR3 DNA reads TGTGCCAGCAGCTTAGTCCTCTCAGGGGAGCAGTATTTT.

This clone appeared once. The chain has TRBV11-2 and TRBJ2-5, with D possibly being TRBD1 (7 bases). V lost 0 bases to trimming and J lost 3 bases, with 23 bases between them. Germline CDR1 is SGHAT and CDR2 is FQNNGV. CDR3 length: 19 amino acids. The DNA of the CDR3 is TGTGCCAGCAGCTTAGACCCCTACGGTGGCCAGGGGGGAAAAGAGACCCAGTACTTC. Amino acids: CASSLDPYGGQGGKETQYF.

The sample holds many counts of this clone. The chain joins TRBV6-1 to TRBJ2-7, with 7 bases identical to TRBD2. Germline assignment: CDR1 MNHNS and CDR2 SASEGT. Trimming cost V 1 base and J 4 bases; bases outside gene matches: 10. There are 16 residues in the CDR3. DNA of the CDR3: TGTGCCAGCAGTGAAGAGGGAGCCGGGGGAGGGTACGAGCAGTACTTC. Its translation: CASSEEGAGGGYEQYF.

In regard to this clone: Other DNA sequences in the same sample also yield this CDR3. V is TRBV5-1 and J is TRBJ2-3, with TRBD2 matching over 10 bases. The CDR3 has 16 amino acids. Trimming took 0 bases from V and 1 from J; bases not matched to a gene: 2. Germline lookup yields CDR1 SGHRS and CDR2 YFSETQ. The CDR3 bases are TGCGCCAGCAGCTTGGGAGGGACTAGCGGCACAGATACGCAGTATTTT. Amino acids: CASSLGGTSGTDTQYF. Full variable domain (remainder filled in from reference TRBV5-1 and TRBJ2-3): KAGVTQTPRYLIKTRGQQVTLSCSPISGHRSVSWYQQTPGQGLQFLFEYFSETQRNKGNFPGRFSGRQFSNSRSEMNVSTLELGDSALYLCASSLGGTSGTDTQYFGPGTRLTVL.

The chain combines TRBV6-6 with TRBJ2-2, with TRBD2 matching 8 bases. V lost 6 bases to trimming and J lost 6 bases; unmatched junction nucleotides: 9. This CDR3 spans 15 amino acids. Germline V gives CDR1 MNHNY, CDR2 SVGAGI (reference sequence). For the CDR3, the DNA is TGTGCCAGCAGGGGGCGGACTAGCAATCCCGGGGAGCTGTTTTTT. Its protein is CASRGRTSNPGELFF.

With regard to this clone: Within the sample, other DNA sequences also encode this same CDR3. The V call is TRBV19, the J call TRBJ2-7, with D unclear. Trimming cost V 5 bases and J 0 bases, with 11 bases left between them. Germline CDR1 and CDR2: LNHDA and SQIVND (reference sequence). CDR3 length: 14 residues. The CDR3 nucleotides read TGTGCCAGTAGTCCGCGATTTAGCTCCTACGAGCAGTACTTC. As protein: CASSPRFSSYEQYF.

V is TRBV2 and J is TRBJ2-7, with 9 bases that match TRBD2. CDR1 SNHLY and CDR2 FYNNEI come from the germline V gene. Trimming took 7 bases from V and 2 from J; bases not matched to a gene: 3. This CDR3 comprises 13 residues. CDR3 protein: CASTAGGPYEQYF. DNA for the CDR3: TGTGCCAGCACGGCGGGGGGGCCCTACGAGCAGTACTTC.